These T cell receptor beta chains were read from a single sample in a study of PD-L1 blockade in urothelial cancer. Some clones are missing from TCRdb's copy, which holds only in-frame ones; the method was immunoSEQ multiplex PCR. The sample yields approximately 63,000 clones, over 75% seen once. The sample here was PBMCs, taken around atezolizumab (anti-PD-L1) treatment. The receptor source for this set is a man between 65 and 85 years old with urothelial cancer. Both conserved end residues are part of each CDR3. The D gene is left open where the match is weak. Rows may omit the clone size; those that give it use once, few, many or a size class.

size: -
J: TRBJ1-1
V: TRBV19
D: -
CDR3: CASSSQVINTEAFF
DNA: TGTGCCAGTAGTTCACAGGTCATCAACACTGAAGCTTTCTTT

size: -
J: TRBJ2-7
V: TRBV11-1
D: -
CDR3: CASSFGGVVYEQYF
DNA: TGTGCCAGCAGCTTTGGGGGCGTAGTCTACGAGCAGTACTTC

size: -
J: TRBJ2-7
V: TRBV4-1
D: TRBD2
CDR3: CASSHPLADSYEQYF
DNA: TGCGCCAGCAGCCACCCACTAGCGGACTCCTACGAGCAGTACTTC

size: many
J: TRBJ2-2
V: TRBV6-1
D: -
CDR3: CASSEGRYTGELFF
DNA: TGTGCCAGCAGTGAAGGGCGGTACACCGGGGAGCTGTTTTTT

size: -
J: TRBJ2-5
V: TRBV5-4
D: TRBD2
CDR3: CASSLAGVGETQYF
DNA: TGTGCCAGCAGCTTAGCGGGAGTGGGGGAGACCCAGTACTTC

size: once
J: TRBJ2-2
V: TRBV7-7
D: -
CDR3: CASTPSGTGELFF
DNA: TGTGCCAGCACCCCGTCCGGGACCGGGGAGCTGTTTTTT

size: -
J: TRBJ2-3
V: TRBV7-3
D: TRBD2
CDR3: CASSSGGDTDTQYF
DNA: TGTGCCAGCAGCAGTGGGGGGGACACAGATACGCAGTATTTT

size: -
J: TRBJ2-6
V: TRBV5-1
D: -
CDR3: CASSRGQPGSGANVLTF
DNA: TGCGCCAGCAGCAGAGGACAGCCCGGCTCTGGGGCCAACGTCCTGACTTTC

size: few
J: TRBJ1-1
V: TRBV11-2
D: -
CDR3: CASSISPGTRIQAFF
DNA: TGTGCCAGCAGCATCAGTCCCGGGACAAGGATTCAAGCTTTCTTT

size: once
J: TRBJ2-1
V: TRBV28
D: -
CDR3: CASSYLAERYNEQFF
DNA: TGTGCCAGCAGTTATTTAGCGGAGCGCTACAATGAGCAGTTCTTC

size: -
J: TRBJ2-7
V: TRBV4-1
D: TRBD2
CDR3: CASSQGEGSDEQYF
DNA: TGCGCCAGCAGCCAAGGGGAGGGCAGTGACGAGCAGTACTTC

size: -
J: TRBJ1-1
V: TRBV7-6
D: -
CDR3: CASSLASGTHTEAFF
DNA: TGTGCCAGCAGCTTAGCGTCGGGGACACACACTGAAGCTTTCTTT

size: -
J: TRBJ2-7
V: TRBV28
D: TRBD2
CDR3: CASSLASGSNWQYF
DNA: TGTGCCAGCAGTTTGGCTAGCGGGAGTAATTGGCAGTACTTC

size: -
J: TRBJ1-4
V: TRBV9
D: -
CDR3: CASSDPNREGKLFF
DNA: TGTGCCAGCAGCGACCCCAATCGGGAAGGAAAACTGTTTTTT

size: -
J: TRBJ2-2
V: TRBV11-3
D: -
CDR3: CASSLGRGTGELFF
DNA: TGTGCCAGCAGCTTGGGCAGGGGCACCGGGGAGCTGTTTTTT

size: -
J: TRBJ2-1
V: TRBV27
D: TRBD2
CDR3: CASSPRLAGKGYEQFF
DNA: TGTGCCAGCAGTCCCCGACTAGCGGGGAAGGGTTATGAGCAGTTCTTC

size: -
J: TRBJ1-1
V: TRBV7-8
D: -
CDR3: CASSLVTGMNTEAFF
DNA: TGTGCCAGCAGCTTAGTTACAGGGATGAACACTGAAGCTTTCTTT

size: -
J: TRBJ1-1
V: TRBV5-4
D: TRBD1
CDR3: CASSTGTANTEAFF
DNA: TGTGCCAGCAGCACAGGGACAGCGAACACTGAAGCTTTCTTT

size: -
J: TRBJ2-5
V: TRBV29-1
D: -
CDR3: CSVDRGKTQYF
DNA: TGCAGCGTTGATAGGGGAAAGACCCAGTACTTC

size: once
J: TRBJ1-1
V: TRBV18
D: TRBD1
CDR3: CASSLGQGNTEAFF
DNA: TGTGCCAGCTCACTTGGACAGGGCAACACTGAAGCTTTCTTT

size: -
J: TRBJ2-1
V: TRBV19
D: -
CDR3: CASSPLGSNEQFF
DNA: TGTGCCAGTAGTCCTCTAGGGAGCAATGAGCAGTTCTTC

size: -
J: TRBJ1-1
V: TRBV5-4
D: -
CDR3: CASSSKGMNTEAFF
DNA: TGTGCCAGCAGCTCCAAGGGGATGAACACTGAAGCTTTCTTT

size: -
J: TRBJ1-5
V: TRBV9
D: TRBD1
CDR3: CASSSTGQDNQPQHF
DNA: TGTGCCAGCAGCTCAACAGGACAGGACAATCAGCCCCAGCATTTT

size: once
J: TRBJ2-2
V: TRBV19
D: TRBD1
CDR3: CASSIEQTGTDTGELFF
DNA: TGTGCCAGTAGTATAGAGCAGACAGGGACCGATACCGGGGAGCTGTTTTTT

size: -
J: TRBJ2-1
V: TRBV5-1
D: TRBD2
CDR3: CASSPAGGSYNEQFF
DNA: TGCGCCAGCAGCCCGGCGGGAGGCTCCTACAATGAGCAGTTCTTC